This T cell receptor (beta chain) was recorded in a study of OX40 agonist ivuxolimab in advanced cancers. Study information: Ivuxolimab, an agonistic anti-OX40 (CD134) antibody, was given to patients. Hepatocellular carcinoma, melanoma, renal cell or head and neck cancer affected the dose-escalation patients.

TCRdb's copy holds only in-frame clones and misses some; the assay was immunoSEQ multiplex PCR. The sample has approximately 52,000 clones, 79% seen once. Germline V gene sequence: CDR1 SGDLS, CDR2 YYNGEE. CDR3 length: 15 residues. The V segment lost 0 bases and the J segment 7 bases; nucleotides outside the gene matches: 5. This receptor was obtained from an adult with an advanced solid tumor such as melanoma, head and neck, liver or kidney cancer. The chain employs TRBV9 and TRBJ2-1; TRBD2 matches at 9 bases. The specimen was CD4+ or CD8+ T cells sorted from blood, collected in a trial of the OX40 agonist ivuxolimab. The CDR3, as DNA: TGTGCCAGCAGCGTAGGTAATAGCGGGGGTAATGAGCAGTTCTTC. Protein product: CASSVGNSGGNEQFF. The full variable domain, rest sourced from reference TRBV9 and TRBJ2-1, is DSGVTQTPKHLITATGQRVTLRCSPRSGDLSVYWYQQSLDQGLQFLIQYYNGEERAKGNILERFSAQQFPDLHSELNLSSLELGDSALYFCASSVGNSGGNEQFFGPGTRLTVL.